This T cell receptor beta chain was obtained from a study of cytomegalovirus exposure and HLA in healthy donors. General study findings and limits: Investigators reported fewer than 200 TCR beta chains as tied to cytomegalovirus. Sequences of the TCR beta chain were said to predict the HLA-A and HLA-B alleles of most subjects accurately. Further analysis was carried out later, and it showed several of the most significant clusters appearing linked to common viral pathogens.

The PCR employed 60 Vbeta primers together with 13 Jbeta primers. Some clones are missing from TCRdb's copy, which holds only in-frame ones; the method was immunoSEQ multiplex PCR. The table has some 96,000 clones, 78% seen once. There are a few counts of this clone. Its antigen is currently unknown. The CDR3 totals 14 residues. V dropped 4 bases and J dropped 4; count of bases not matched to a gene: 5. Germline assignment: CDR1 SGHTS and CDR2 YDEGEE. Sequencing input: PBMCs. The chain joins TRBV5-8 to TRBJ2-1, with 7 bases matching TRBD1. The receptor was derived from an older woman in good health and CMV-seronegative. CDR3: CASSLGQQYNEQFF. The CDR3, as DNA: TGTGCCAGCAGCCTGGGACAGCAATACAATGAGCAGTTCTTC.